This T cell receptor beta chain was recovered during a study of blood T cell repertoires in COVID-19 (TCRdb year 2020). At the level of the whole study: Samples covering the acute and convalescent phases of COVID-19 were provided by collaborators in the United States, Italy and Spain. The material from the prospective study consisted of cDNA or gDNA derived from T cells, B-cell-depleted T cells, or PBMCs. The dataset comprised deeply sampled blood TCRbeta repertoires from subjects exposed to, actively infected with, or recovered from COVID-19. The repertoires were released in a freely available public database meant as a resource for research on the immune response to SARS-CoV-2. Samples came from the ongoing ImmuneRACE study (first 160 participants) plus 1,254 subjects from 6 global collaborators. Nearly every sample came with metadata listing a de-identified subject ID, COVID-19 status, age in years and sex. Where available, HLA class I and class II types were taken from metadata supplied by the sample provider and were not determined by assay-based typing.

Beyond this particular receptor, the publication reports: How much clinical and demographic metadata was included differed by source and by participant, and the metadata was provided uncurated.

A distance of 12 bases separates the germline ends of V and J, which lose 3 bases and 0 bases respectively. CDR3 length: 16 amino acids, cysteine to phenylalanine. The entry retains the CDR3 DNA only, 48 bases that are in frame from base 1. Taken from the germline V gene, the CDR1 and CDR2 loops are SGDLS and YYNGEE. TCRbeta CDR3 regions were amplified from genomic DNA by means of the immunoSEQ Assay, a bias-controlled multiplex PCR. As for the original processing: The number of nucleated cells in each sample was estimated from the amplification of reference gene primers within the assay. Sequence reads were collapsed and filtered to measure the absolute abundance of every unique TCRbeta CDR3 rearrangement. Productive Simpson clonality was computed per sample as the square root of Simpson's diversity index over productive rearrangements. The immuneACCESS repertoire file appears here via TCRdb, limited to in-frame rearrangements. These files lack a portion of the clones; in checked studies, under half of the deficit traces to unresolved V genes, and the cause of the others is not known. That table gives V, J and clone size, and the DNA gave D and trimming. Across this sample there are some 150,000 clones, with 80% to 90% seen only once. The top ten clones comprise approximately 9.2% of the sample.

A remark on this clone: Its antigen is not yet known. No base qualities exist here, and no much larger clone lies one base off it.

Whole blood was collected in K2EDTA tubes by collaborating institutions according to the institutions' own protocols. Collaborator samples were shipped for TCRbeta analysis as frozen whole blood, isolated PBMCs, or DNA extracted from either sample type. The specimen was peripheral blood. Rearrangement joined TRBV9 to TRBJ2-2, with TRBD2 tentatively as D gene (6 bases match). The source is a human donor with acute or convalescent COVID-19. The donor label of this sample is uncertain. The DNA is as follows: TGTGCCAGCAGCGGGGCGGGACCCGCGAACACCGGGGAGCTGTTTTTT. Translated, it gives CASSGAGPANTGELFF.